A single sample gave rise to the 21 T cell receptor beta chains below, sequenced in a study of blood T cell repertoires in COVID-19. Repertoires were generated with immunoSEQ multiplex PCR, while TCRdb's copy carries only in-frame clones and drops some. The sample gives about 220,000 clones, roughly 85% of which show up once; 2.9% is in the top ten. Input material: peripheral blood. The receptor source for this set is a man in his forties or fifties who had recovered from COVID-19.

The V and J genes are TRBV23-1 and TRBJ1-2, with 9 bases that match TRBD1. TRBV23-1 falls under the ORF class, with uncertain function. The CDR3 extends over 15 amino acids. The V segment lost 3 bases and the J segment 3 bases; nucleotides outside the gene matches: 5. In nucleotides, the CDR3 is TGCGCCAGCAGTCACGGGGACAGGGAAGACTATGGCTACACCTTC. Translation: CASSHGDREDYGYTF.

CDR3 sequence: CARRQGPYNEQFF. The CDR3, as DNA: TGTGCCAGAAGACAGGGGCCCTACAATGAGCAGTTCTTC. The rearrangement uses TRBV2 and TRBJ2-1, with TRBD1 matching over 8 bases. Trimming removed 9 bases from V and 2 bases from J; junction bases left unmatched: 3. Per germline, CDR1 SNHLY and CDR2 FYNNEI. The CDR3 consists of 13 residues.

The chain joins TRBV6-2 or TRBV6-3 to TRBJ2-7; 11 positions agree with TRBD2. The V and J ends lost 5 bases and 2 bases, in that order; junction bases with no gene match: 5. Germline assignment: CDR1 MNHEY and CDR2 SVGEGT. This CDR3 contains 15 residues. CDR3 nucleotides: TGTGCCAGCAGTGGTCCGGGACTAGCGGCCTACGAGCAGTACTTC. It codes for CASSGPGLAAYEQYF.

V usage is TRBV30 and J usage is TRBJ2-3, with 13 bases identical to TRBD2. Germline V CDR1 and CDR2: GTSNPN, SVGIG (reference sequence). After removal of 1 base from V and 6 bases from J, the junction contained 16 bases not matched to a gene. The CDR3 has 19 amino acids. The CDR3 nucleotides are TGTGCCTGGAGTGGCGGACTAGCGGGAGCTATTCAGTCTCGGGATACGCAGTATTTT. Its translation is CAWSGGLAGAIQSRDTQYF.

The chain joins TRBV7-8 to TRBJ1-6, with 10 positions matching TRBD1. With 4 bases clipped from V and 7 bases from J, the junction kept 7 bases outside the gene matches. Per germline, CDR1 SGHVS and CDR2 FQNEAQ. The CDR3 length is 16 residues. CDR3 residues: CASSSGQGLRNSPLHF. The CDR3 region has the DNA TGTGCCAGCAGCTCGGGACAGGGGCTGAGGAATTCACCCCTCCACTTT.

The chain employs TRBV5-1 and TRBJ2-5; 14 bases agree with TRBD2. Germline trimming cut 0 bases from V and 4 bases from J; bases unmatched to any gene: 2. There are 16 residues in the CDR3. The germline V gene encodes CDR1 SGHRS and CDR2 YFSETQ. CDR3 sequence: CASSLGGLAGVETQYF. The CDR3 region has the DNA TGCGCCAGCAGCTTGGGGGGACTAGCGGGAGTAGAGACCCAGTACTTC.

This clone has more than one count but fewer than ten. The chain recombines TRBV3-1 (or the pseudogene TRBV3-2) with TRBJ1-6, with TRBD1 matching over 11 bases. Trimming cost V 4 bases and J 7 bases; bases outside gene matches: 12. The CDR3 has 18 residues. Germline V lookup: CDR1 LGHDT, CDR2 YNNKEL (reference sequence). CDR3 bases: TGTGCCAGCAGCCTAGGCCGCCGGGACAGGGGGAGGAATTCACCCCTCCACTTT. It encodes CASSLGRRDRGRNSPLHF.

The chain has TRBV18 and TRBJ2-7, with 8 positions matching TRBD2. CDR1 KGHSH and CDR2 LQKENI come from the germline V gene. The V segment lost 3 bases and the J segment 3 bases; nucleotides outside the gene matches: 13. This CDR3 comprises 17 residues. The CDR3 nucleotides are TGTGCCAGCTCACCGCTGCCCCAAGGGACTAGGGGCTACGAGCAGTACTTC. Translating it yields CASSPLPQGTRGYEQYF. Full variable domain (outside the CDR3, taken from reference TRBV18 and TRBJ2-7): NAGVMQNPRHLVRRRGQEARLRCSPMKGHSHVYWYRQLPEEGLKFMVYLQKENIIDESGMPKERFSAEFPKEGPSILRIQQVVRGDSAAYFCASSPLPQGTRGYEQYFGPGTRLTVT.

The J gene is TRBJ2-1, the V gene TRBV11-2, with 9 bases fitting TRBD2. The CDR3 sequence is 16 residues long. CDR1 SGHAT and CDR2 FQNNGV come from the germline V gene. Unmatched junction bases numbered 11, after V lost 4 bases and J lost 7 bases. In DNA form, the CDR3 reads TGTGCCAGCAGCTCCTCCGGGACTAGCAATAAGAATGAGCAGTTCTTC. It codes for CASSSSGTSNKNEQFF.

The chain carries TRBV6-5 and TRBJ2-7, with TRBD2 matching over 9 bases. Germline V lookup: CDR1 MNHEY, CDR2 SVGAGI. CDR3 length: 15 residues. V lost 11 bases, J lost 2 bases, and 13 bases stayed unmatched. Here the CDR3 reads CASCGREGLTYEQYF. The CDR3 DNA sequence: TGTGCCTCCTGCGGGCGGGAGGGCCTTACCTACGAGCAGTACTTC.

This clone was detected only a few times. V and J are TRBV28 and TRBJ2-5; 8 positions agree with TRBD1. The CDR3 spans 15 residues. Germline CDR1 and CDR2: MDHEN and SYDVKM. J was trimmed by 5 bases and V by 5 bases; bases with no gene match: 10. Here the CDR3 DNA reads TGTGCCAGCAGTCCGATCTCAGGGGGCCGGGAGACCCAGTACTTC. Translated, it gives CASSPISGGRETQYF.

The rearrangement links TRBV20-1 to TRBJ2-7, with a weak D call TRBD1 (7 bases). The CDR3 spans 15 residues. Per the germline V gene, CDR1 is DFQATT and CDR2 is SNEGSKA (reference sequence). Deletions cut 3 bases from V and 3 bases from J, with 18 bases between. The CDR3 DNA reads TGCAGTGCTAGTGACAGGGAAAAGGGACTCTACGAGCAGTACTTC. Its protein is CSASDREKGLYEQYF.

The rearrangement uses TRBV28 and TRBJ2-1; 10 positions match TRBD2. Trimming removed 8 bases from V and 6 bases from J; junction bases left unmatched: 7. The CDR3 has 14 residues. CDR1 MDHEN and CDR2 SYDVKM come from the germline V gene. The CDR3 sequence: CASSQGLAINEQFF. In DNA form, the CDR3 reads TGTGCCAGCTCACAGGGACTAGCGATCAATGAGCAGTTCTTC.

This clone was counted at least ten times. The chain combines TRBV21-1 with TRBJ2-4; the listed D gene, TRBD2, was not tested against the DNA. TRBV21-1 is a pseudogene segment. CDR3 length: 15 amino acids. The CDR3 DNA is TGTGCCAGCAGCGGCCTAACACCGGAGTCGAACATTCAGTACTTC. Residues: CASSGLTPESNIQYF.

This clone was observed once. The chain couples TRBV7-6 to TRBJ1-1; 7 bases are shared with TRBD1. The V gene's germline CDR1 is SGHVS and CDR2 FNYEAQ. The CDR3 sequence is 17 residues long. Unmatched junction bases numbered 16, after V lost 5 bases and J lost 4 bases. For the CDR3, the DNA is TGTGCCAGCAGCGCACTAAGGGGCACAGGGGTTGGCACTGAAGCTTTCTTT. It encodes CASSALRGTGVGTEAFF.

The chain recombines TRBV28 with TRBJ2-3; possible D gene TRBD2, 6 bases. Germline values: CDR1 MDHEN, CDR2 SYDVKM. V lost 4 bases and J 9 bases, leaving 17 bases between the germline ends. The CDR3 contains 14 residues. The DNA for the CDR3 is TGTGCCAGCAGTTCGCGACTAGAAGAGGGCACGCAGTATTTT. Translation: CASSSRLEEGTQYF.

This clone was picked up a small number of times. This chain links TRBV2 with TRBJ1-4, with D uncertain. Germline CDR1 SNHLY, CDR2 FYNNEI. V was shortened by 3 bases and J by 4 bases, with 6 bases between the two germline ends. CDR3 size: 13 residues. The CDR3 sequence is CASSESHNEKLFF. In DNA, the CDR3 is TGTGCCAGCAGTGAGTCCCATAATGAAAAACTGTTTTTT.

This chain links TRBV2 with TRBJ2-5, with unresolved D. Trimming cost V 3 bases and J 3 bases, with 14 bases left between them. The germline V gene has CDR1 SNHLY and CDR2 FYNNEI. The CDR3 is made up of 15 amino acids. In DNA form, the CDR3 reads TGTGCCAGCAGTGATGACTCCCGTCGGGAAGAGACCCAGTACTTC. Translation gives CASSDDSRREETQYF.

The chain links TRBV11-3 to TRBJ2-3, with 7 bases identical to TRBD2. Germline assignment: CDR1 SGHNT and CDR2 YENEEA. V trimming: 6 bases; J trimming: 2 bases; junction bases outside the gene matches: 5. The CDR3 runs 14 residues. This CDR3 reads CASSTKRDTDTQYF. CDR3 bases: TGTGCCAGCAGTACGAAGCGGGACACAGATACGCAGTATTTT. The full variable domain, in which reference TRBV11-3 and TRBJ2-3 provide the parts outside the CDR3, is EAGVVQSPRYKIIEKKQPVAFWCNPISGHNTLYWYLQNLGQGPELLIRYENEEAVDDSQLPKDRFSAERLKGVDSTLKIQPAELGDSAVYLCASSTKRDTDTQYFGPGTRLTVL.

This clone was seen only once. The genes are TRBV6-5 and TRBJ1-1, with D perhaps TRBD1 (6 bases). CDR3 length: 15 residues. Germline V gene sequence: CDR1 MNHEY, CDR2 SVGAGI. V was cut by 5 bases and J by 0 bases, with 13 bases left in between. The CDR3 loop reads CASSRTANMNTEAFF. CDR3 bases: TGTGCCAGCAGTCGGACAGCGAACATGAACACTGAAGCTTTCTTT.

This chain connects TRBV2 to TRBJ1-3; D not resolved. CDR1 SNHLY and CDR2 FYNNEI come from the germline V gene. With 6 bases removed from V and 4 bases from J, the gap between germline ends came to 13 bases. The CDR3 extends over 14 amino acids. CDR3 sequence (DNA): TGTGCCAGCAGCCCAACCTCTACCGGAAACACCATATATTTT. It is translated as CASSPTSTGNTIYF.